These 3 T cell receptor beta chains originate from one sample sequenced in a study of T cell repertoires in cytomegalovirus infection. In TCRdb, the reads were re-called with MiXCR into one record per CDR3 protein. The data hold more than 150,000 distinct CDR3 sequences, with around 20% observed a single time. Sequencing used PBMCs. Receptors originate from a human donor in good health (CMV status not recorded). Some clones in this sample may be carry-over from other donors' samples.

This clonotype appeared a few times. This chain joins TRBV6-8 and TRBJ2-2; D gene uncertain. CDR1 is MNHGY and CDR2 is SAAAGT in the germline V gene. The CDR3 length is 14 residues. Trimming took 8 bases from V and 4 from J, leaving 14 bases between them. CDR3: CASGQRGFTGELFF. In DNA, the CDR3 is TGTGCCAGCGGCCAAAGAGGTTTCACCGGGGAGCTGTTTTTT.

This clonotype was detected many times. CDR3 bases: TGTGCCAGCAGTCCAAACAGGGACCTCTACGAGCAGTACTTC. Translated, it gives CASSPNRDLYEQYF. The rearrangement uses TRBV12-3 or TRBV12-4 and TRBJ2-7; D is possibly TRBD1 (6 bases). The ends were cut back, 5 bases at V and 3 bases at J, with 14 bases in the middle. The CDR3 spans 14 residues.

This clonotype appeared many times. The V gene is TRBV6-1, the J gene TRBJ2-7, with 11 nucleotides matching TRBD1. This CDR3 comprises 15 residues. Trimming removed 5 bases from V and 3 bases from J; junction bases left unmatched: 6. The V gene's germline CDR1 is MNHNS and CDR2 SASEGT. CDR3 sequence reads: CASSYTGTGGYEQYF. For the CDR3, the DNA is TGTGCCAGCAGTTATACCGGGACAGGGGGCTACGAGCAGTACTTC.